A selection of T cell receptor beta chains follows, all from one sample in a study of cytomegalovirus exposure and HLA in healthy donors. The method was immunoSEQ multiplex PCR; TCRdb's version includes in-frame clones alone and lacks a portion of them. Of 150,000 to 200,000 clones listed, approximately 86% are singletons. The sequencing sample was made of PBMCs. All receptors come from a woman between 18 and 30 years old in good health and CMV-seronegative. The CDR3 runs from the conserved cysteine through the conserved F or W. The order of the fields is clone size, D gene, V gene, J gene, CDR3 DNA, CDR3 protein. D genes are given only for firm matches. The size entry is marked missing in some rows and otherwise reads once, few, many or a size class.

>.|TRBD1|TRBV12-5|TRBJ2-7
TGTGCTAGTGGTTTGGGGACAGGGGGCACAGGGCAGTACTTC
CASGLGTGGTGQYF
>.|.|TRBV19|TRBJ1-3
TGTGCCAGTAGTGTGACAGATTCCTCTGGAAACACCATATATTTT
CASSVTDSSGNTIYF
>.|.|TRBV11-2|TRBJ1-2
TGTGCCAGCAGCCCCTGGGCTATTGGGTATGGCTACACCTTC
CASSPWAIGYGYTF
>.|.|TRBV27|TRBJ1-2
TGTGCCAGCAGTCCCCTGGACAGAAACTATGGCTACACCTTC
CASSPLDRNYGYTF
>.|TRBD1|TRBV19|TRBJ1-2
TGTGCCAGTAGTACGAAGGCAGGGGGGCCCTATGGCTACACCTTC
CASSTKAGGPYGYTF
>.|TRBD1|TRBV28|TRBJ1-2
TGTGCCAGCAGTAGACAGGGGGGGAACTATGGCTACACCTTC
CASSRQGGNYGYTF
>.|TRBD2|TRBV7-8|TRBJ2-5
TGTGCCAGCAGCTTAGCCCGGTTTAGCGGGGGGGCGGGGGAGACCCAGTACTTC
CASSLARFSGGAGETQYF
>once|.|TRBV2|TRBJ1-5
TGTGCCAGCAGCCGAGGGGGTGACAGGCGTAATCAGCCCCAGCATTTT
CASSRGGDRRNQPQHF
>.|.|TRBV4-1|TRBJ2-1
TGCGCCAGCTTAAGGCTAGGTTTACAGGGCGGCGAAGGTGAGCAGTTCTTC
CASLRLGLQGGEGEQFF
>.|.|TRBV30|TRBJ2-1
TGTGCCTGGAGTCATAGCCTGATAAGCTCCTACAATGAGCAGTTCTTC
CAWSHSLISSYNEQFF
>few|.|TRBV7-9|TRBJ2-7
TGTGCCAGCAGCTTAGCGGTCGACCTGTCGGGTGGGGAGCAGTACTTC
CASSLAVDLSGGEQYF
>.|.|TRBV2|TRBJ2-1
TGTGCCAGCAGCTACAGGTCCTTCTCCTACAATGAGCAGTTCTTC
CASSYRSFSYNEQFF
>.|TRBD1|TRBV14|TRBJ1-2
TGTGCCAGCAGCCAAGGTACTTCAGGGGACAGCTCGTTCTATGGCTACACCTTC
CASSQGTSGDSSFYGYTF
>.|TRBD1|TRBV13|TRBJ1-2
TGTGCCAGCAGCTTGACCGGGACAGGGGTATCAGGCTACACCTTC
CASSLTGTGVSGYTF
>.|TRBD1|TRBV7-6|TRBJ1-5
TGTGCCAGCAGCTTACAGGGGGCGGAACAGCCCCAGCATTTT
CASSLQGAEQPQHF
>.|TRBD1|TRBV19|TRBJ1-2
TGTGCCAGTAGTATCCAGGGGGCGAATGGCTACACCTTC
CASSIQGANGYTF
>.|.|TRBV18|TRBJ1-3
TGTGCCAGCTCACCAGGGAAACAGGGAGCCGGAAACACCATATATTTT
CASSPGKQGAGNTIYF
>.|TRBD1|TRBV28|TRBJ2-7
TGTGCCAGCAGCCAATCCCGGACAGGGCTATACGAGCAGTACTTC
CASSQSRTGLYEQYF
>.|TRBD1|TRBV4-1|TRBJ1-1
TGCGCCAGCAGCCGACCCCGGGACAGAGGGACTGAAGCTTTCTTT
CASSRPRDRGTEAFF
>.|.|TRBV18|TRBJ1-2
TGTGCCAGCTCACCAGAAGGACATAGAGCGACGAACTATGGCTACACCTTC
CASSPEGHRATNYGYTF
>.|.|TRBV27|TRBJ2-4
TGTGCCAGCAGTTTACGGGGGACTGTCTGGGACAAAAACATTCAGTACTTC
CASSLRGTVWDKNIQYF
>.|.|TRBV27|TRBJ2-6
TGTGCCAGCAGCCCAGCTGGGGCCAACGTCCTGACTTTC
CASSPAGANVLTF
>few|TRBD1|TRBV11-2|TRBJ1-2
TGTGCCAGCAACATGGACAGGGGAGGCTATGGCTACACCTTC
CASNMDRGGYGYTF
>.|.|TRBV6-1|TRBJ1-1
TGTGCCAGCAGGGAGCACTACACTGAAGCTTTTTTT
CASREHYTEAFF
>.|TRBD2|TRBV5-1|TRBJ2-5
TGCGCCAGCAGCTTGGCGCCCCCAAGGGGCGCGGGGGGTGAGACCCAGTACTTC
CASSLAPPRGAGGETQYF
>.|TRBD2|TRBV5-6|TRBJ2-7
TGTGCCTGCGGGGTAGCGGGGGCGAGCTCCTACGAGCAGTACTTC
CACGVAGASSYEQYF
>.|TRBD1|TRBV11-3|TRBJ2-2
TGTGCCAGCGCCGACAGGGCTCTCAGCGGGGAGCTGTTTTTT
CASADRALSGELFF
>.|.|TRBV9|TRBJ1-2
TGTGCCAGCAGCGTAGACGGGGACAACAACTATGGCTACACCTTC
CASSVDGDNNYGYTF
>.|TRBD1|TRBV9|TRBJ2-6
TGTGCCAGCAGCTTCTCCGGGACAGACCCATTTTACTCTGGGGCCAACGTCCTGACTTTC
CASSFSGTDPFYSGANVLTF
>few|TRBD1|TRBV5-1|TRBJ2-1
TGCGCCAGCAGCTCCGACAGGGGAGGTGGGGAGCAGTTCTTC
CASSSDRGGGEQFF
>.|TRBD1|TRBV19|TRBJ2-7
TGTGCCAGTAGTGCGACAGGGGCTCTATACGAGCAGTACTTC
CASSATGALYEQYF
>.|TRBD1|TRBV27|TRBJ1-1
TGTGCCAGCAGCCTGACAGGGGCCCCTTTTGTTGCTGAAGCTTTCTTT
CASSLTGAPFVAEAFF
>.|.|TRBV6-5|TRBJ1-5
TGTGCCAGCAGTTACTCTTCAGTTAATCAGCCCCAGCATTTT
CASSYSSVNQPQHF
>.|TRBD2|TRBV6-5|TRBJ2-7
TGTGCCAGCAGCCGAAGCGGGAGTGAAGGCAAGCAGTACTTC
CASSRSGSEGKQYF
>.|TRBD1|TRBV7-6|TRBJ1-4
TGTGCCAGCAGCTTAGCGAGGAGGGGGCGGGAAAAACTGTTTTTT
CASSLARRGREKLFF
>.|TRBD1|TRBV27|TRBJ1-5
TGTGCCAGCAGTCCGGTAGGGGGCGGCAATCAGCCCCAGCATTTT
CASSPVGGGNQPQHF
>.|.|TRBV6-4|TRBJ2-1
TGTGCCAGCAGTCCTAGCGATGCCTACAATGAGCAGTTCTTC
CASSPSDAYNEQFF
>.|.|TRBV19|TRBJ2-7
TGTGCCAGTAGTATAAAAGGTCGTAACAGCCCACCCTACGAGCAGTACTTC
CASSIKGRNSPPYEQYF
>.|.|TRBV2|TRBJ1-4
TGTGCCAGCAGCCCCCTCACCGGGTCTAATGAAAAACTGTTTTTT
CASSPLTGSNEKLFF
>.|TRBD1|TRBV10-2|TRBJ1-5
TGCGCCAGCAGTGAGTCATGGCCGAGACAGGGGGCAAAGCAGCCCCAGCATTTT
CASSESWPRQGAKQPQHF
>.|TRBD1|TRBV28|TRBJ1-2
TGTGCCAGCAGTTACCGGACAGGGGGCAATGGCTACACCTTC
CASSYRTGGNGYTF
>.|TRBD1|TRBV29-1|TRBJ1-2
TGCAGCGTTGGGACAGGGGGCTCTGGGAACTATGGCTACACCTTC
CSVGTGGSGNYGYTF
>once|TRBD2|TRBV27|TRBJ2-1
TGTGCCAGCAGTCCCCAAGGCGGGGGGCCTAACAATGAGCAGTTCTTC
CASSPQGGGPNNEQFF
>few|.|TRBV18|TRBJ2-5
TGTGCCAGCTCACCAGTTGGAGGAGTTCAGGAGACCCAGTACTTC
CASSPVGGVQETQYF
>.|TRBD2|TRBV2|TRBJ2-5
TGTGCCAGCAGTGGAAGGGAGGGCCCCCGGTACTTC
CASSGREGPRYF
>.|.|TRBV18|TRBJ2-3
TGTGCCAGCTCACCAGGTGGACTCCCCACAGATACGCAGTATTTT
CASSPGGLPTDTQYF
>.|.|TRBV6-5|TRBJ1-1
TGTGCCAGCAGTTGGGGACTGGGGAACACTGAAGCTTTCTTT
CASSWGLGNTEAFF
>.|.|TRBV21-1|TRBJ1-5
TGTGCCAGCAGCAAAGGGGAGGGAGGGGATGGCAAGCCCCAGCATTTT
CASSKGEGGDGKPQHF
>.|.|TRBV9|TRBJ2-3
TGTGCCAGCAGCGTAGTAGCCACAGATACGCAGTATTTT
CASSVVATDTQYF
>.|.|TRBV4-3|TRBJ1-2
TGCGCCAGCAGCCAATATTCAGGGAACTATGGCTACACCTTC
CASSQYSGNYGYTF
>.|.|TRBV6-1|TRBJ2-7
TGTGCCAGCAGTGAAGCGCTGGTAGTGAGGAGCTTC
CASSEALVVRSF